This T cell receptor (beta chain) emerged from a study of control samples from healthy donors and cancer patients. Germline V CDR1 and CDR2: PRHDT, FYEKMQ (reference sequence). CDR3 length equals 15 residues. Trimming took 6 bases from V and 6 from J; bases not matched to a gene: 6. Sequencing was performed with immunoSEQ multiplex PCR; in TCRdb, only in-frame clones are kept and a portion is missing. The sample includes under 150,000 clones, about 87% of them seen just once. This rearrangement joins TRBV13 to TRBJ1-6; 9 positions match TRBD1. The TCR comes from a man aged 35 to 55 in good health. Sequenced input: blood. This CDR3 reads CASRVTGGFNSPLHF. In nucleotides, the CDR3 is TGTGCCAGCAGGGTTACAGGGGGCTTTAATTCACCCCTCCACTTT. Variable domain in full (rest from reference TRBV13 and TRBJ1-6): AAGVIQSPRHLIKEKRETATLKCYPIPRHDTVYWYQQGPGQDPQFLISFYEKMQSDKGSIPDRFSAQQFSDYHSELNMSSLELGDSALYFCASRVTGGFNSPLHFGNGTRLTVT.